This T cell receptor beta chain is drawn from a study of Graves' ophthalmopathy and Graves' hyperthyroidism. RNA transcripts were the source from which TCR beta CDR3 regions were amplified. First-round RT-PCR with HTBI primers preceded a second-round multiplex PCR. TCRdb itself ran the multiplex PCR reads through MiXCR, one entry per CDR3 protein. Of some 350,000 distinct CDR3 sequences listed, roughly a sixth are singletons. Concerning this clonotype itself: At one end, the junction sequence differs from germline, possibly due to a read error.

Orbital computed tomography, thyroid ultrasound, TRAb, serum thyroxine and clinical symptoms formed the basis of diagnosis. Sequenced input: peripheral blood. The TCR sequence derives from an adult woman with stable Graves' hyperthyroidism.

CDR3 region: CASSMTGSVQETRYF. The CDR3 bases are TGCGCCAGCAGCATGACTGGCTCTGTACAAGAGACCCGGTACTTC. The chain is built from TRBV5-1 and TRBJ2-5; D gene uncertain. This CDR3 has 15 residues. Germline CDR1 SGHRS, CDR2 YFSETQ.